This T cell receptor (beta chain) appears in the sequencing data of a study of cytomegalovirus exposure and HLA in healthy donors. It was with 60 Vbeta and 13 Jbeta primers that the PCR ran. TCRdb's table, derived via immunoSEQ multiplex PCR, lists solely in-frame clones and lacks some. This table holds about 150,000 clones, roughly a tenth found once. Germline CDR1 reads SGHAT; CDR2 reads FQNNGV. This CDR3 comprises 17 residues. The V gene lost 2 bases and the J gene lost 0 bases, with 14 bases spanning the gap. This receptor was identified in a male donor in good health and CMV-seronegative. The rearrangement joins TRBV11-2 to TRBJ2-1; D call uncertain. Specimen: PBMCs. CDR3 bases: TGTGCCAGCAGCTTATCAAAATCGGAGAGCTCCTACAATGAGCAGTTCTTC. Its protein product is CASSLSKSESSYNEQFF.